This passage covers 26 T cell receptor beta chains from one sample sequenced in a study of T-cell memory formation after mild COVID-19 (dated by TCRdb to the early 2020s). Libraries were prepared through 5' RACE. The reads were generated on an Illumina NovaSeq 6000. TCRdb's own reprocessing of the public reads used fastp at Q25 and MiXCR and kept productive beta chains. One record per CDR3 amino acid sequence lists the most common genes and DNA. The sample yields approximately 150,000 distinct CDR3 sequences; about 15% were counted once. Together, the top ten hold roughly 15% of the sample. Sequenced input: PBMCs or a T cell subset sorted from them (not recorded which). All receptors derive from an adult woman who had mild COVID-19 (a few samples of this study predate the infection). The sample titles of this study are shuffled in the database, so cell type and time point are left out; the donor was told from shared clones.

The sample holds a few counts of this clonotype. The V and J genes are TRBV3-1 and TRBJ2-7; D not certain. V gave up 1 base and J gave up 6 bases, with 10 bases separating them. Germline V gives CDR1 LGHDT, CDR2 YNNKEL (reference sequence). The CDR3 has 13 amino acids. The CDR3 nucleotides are TGTGCCAGCAGCCAAGCTAGTTTCGGCGAGCAGTACTTC. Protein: CASSQASFGEQYF.

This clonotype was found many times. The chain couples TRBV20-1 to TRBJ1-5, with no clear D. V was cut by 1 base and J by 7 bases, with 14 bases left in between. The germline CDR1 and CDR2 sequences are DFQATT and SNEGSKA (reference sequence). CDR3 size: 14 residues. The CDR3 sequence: CSARGPDLGQPQHF. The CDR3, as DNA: TGCAGTGCTAGAGGCCCTGACCTGGGACAGCCCCAGCATTTT.

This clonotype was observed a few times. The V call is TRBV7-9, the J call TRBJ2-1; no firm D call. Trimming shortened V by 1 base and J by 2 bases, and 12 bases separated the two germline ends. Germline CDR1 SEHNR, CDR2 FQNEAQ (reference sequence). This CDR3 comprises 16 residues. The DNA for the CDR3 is TGTGCCAGCAGCTTAGGGGTGGTTTCACCCTACAATGAGCAGTTCTTC. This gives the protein CASSLGVVSPYNEQFF.

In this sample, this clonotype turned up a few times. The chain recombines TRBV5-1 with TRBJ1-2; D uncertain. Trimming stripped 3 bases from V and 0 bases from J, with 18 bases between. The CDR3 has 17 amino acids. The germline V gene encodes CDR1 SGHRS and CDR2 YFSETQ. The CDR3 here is CASSSPPNSLANYGYTF. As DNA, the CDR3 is TGCGCCAGCAGCTCTCCTCCGAACAGCTTAGCTAACTATGGCTACACCTTC.

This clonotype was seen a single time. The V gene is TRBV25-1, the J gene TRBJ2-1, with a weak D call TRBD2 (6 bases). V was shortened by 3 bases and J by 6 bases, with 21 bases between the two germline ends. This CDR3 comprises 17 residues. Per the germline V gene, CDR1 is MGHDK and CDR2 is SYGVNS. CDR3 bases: TGTGCCAGCAGTGACGGGGACTCCACCACCATGGCCAATGAGCAGTTCTTC. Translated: CASSDGDSTTMANEQFF.

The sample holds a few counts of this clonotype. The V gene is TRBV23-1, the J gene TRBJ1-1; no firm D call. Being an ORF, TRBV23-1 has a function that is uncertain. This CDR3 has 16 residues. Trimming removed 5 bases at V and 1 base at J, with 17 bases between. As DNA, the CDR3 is TGCGCCAGCAGTGATAAGAGTCTCGGAGGGAACACTGAAGCTTTCTTT. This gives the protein CASSDKSLGGNTEAFF.

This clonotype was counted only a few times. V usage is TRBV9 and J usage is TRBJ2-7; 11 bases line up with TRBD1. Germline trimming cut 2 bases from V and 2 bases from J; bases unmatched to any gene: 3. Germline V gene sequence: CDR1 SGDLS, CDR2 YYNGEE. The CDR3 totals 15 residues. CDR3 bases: TGTGCCAGCAGCGTGGGACAGGGGGGTACCTACGAGCAGTACTTC. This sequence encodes CASSVGQGGTYEQYF.

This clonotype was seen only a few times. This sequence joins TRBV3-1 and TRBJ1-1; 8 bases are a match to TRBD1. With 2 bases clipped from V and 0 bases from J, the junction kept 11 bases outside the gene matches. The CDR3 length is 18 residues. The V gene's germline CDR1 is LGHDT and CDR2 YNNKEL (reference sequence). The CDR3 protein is CASSQTRQGRPVNTEAFF. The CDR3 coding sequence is TGTGCCAGCAGCCAAACTAGACAGGGGAGGCCAGTGAACACTGAAGCTTTCTTT.

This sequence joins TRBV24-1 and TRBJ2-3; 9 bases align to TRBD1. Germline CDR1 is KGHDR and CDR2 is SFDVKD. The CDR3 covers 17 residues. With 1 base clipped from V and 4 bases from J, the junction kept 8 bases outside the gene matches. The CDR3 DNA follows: TGTGCCACCAGTGATTTCCGGGACAGGGAAGGATCAGATACGCAGTATTTT. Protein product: CATSDFRDREGSDTQYF.

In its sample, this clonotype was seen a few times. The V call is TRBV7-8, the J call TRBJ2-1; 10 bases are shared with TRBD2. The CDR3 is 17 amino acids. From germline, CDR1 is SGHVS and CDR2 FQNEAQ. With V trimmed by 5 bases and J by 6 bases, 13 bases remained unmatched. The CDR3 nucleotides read TGTGCCAGCAGCCCCCACGGTCGAGCTAGCGGGAGCAATGAGCAGTTCTTC. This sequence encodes CASSPHGRASGSNEQFF.

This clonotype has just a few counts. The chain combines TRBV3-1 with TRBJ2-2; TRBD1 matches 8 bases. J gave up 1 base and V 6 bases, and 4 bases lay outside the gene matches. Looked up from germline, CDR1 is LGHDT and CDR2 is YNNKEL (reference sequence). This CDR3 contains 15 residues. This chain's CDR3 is CASRPTGGNTGELFF. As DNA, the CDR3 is TGTGCCAGCAGGCCCACAGGGGGGAACACCGGGGAGCTGTTTTTT.

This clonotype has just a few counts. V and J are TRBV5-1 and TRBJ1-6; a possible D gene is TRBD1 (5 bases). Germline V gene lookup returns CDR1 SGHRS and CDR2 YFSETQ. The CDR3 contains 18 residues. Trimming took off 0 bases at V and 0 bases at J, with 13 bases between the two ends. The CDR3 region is CASSLGGSGLSYNSPLHF. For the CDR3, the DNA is TGCGCCAGCAGCTTGGGGGGCAGCGGCCTCTCCTATAATTCACCCCTCCACTTT.

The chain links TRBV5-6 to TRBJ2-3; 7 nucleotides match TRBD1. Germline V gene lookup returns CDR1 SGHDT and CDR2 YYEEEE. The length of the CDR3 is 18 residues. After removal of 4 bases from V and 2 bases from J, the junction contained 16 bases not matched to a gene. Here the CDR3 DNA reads TGTGCCAGCAGCATTTGGACAGGTTTGGCCTCGGTCACAGATACGCAGTATTTT. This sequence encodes CASSIWTGLASVTDTQYF.

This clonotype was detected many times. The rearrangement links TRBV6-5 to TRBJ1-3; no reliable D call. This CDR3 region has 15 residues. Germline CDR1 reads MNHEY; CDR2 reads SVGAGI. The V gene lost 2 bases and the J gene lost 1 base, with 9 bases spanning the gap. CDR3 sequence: CASSYARQSGNTIYF. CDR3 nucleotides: TGTGCCAGCAGTTACGCCCGGCAATCTGGAAACACCATATATTTT.

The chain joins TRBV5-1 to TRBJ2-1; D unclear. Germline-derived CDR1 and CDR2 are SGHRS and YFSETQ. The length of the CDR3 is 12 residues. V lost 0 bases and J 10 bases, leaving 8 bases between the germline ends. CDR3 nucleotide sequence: TGCGCCAGCAGCTTGGGGTCTTCAGAGCAGTTCTTC. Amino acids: CASSLGSSEQFF.

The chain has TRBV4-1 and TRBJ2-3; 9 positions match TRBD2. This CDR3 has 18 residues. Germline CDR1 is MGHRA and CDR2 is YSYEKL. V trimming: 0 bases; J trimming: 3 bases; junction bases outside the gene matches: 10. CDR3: CASSQELAGPPGTDTQYF. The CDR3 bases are TGCGCCAGCAGCCAAGAACTAGCGGGCCCCCCGGGGACAGATACGCAGTATTTT.

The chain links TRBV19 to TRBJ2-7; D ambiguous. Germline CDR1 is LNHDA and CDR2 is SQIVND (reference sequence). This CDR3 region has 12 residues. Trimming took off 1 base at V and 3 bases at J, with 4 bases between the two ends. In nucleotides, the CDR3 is TGTGCCAGTAGTATAGCGGACTACGAGCAGTACTTC. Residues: CASSIADYEQYF.

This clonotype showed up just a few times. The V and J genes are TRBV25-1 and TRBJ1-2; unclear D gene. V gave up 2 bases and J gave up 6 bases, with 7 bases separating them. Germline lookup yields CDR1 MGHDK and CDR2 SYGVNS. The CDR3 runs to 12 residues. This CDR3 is CASSEGSHGYTF. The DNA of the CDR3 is TGTGCCAGCAGTGAAGGGTCTCATGGCTACACCTTC.

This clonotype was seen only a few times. CDR3 nucleotide sequence: TGCAGCGTCCCGGACCCAATGGGGACCGGGGAGCTGTTTTTT. This gives the protein CSVPDPMGTGELFF. The rearrangement uses TRBV29-1 and TRBJ2-2; no definite D call. Germline-derived CDR1 and CDR2 are SQVTM and ANQGSEA. Trimming left V 6 bases short and J 5 bases short, with 16 bases between. The CDR3 is made up of 14 amino acids.

For the CDR3, the DNA is TGTGCCAGCAGCCTAGGGTGGTGGCGGGAGGTCCGGATAGAGGAGACCCAGTACTTC. It codes for CASSLGWWREVRIEETQYF. V usage is TRBV7-8 and J usage is TRBJ2-5, with 8 bases identical to TRBD2. CDR1 is SGHVS, CDR2 FQNEAQ, per germline. The CDR3 covers 19 residues. The V gene end was trimmed by 5 bases and the J gene end by 5 bases; junction bases not matched to a gene: 22.

The CDR3 loop is CASISTQAKGGTQYF. The CDR3 DNA sequence: TGCGCCAGCATTTCTACCCAGGCTAAGGGGGGTACGCAGTATTTT. The chain carries TRBV4-1 and TRBJ2-3; D tentatively fits TRBD1 or TRBD2 (6 bases each). The CDR3 totals 15 residues. The V and J ends lost 7 bases and 8 bases respectively, with 22 bases between them. Germline lookup yields CDR1 MGHRA and CDR2 YSYEKL.

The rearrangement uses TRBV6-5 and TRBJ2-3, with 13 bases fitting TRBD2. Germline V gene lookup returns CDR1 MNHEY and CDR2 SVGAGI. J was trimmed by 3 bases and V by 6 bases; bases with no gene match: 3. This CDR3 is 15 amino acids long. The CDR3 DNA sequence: TGTGCCAGCAGACGGGGACTAGCGGGGACAGATACGCAGTATTTT. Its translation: CASRRGLAGTDTQYF.

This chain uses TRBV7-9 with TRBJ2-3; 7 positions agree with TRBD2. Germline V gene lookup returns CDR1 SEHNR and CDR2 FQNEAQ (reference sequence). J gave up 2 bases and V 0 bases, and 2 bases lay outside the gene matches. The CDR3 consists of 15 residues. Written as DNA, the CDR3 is TGTGCCAGCAGCTTAGCGCGGGGGTACACAGATACGCAGTATTTT. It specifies CASSLARGYTDTQYF.

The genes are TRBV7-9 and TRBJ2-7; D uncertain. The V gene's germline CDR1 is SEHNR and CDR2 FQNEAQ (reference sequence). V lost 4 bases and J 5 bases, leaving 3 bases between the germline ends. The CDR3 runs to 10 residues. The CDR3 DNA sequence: TGTGCCAGCAGCTCGGACGAGCAGTACTTC. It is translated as CASSSDEQYF.

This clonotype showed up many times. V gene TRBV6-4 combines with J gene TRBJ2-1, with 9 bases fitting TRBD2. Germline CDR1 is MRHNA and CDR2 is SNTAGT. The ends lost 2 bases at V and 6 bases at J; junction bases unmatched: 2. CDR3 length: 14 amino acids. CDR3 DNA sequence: TGTGCCAGCAGTGACAGCGGGGGGACCAATGAGCAGTTCTTC. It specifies CASSDSGGTNEQFF.

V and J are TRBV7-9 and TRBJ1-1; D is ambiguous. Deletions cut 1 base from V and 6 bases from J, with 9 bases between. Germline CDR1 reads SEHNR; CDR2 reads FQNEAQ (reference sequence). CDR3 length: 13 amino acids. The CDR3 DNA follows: TGTGCCAGCAGCTTAGGGAGTGGGGCTGAAGCTTTCTTT. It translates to CASSLGSGAEAFF.